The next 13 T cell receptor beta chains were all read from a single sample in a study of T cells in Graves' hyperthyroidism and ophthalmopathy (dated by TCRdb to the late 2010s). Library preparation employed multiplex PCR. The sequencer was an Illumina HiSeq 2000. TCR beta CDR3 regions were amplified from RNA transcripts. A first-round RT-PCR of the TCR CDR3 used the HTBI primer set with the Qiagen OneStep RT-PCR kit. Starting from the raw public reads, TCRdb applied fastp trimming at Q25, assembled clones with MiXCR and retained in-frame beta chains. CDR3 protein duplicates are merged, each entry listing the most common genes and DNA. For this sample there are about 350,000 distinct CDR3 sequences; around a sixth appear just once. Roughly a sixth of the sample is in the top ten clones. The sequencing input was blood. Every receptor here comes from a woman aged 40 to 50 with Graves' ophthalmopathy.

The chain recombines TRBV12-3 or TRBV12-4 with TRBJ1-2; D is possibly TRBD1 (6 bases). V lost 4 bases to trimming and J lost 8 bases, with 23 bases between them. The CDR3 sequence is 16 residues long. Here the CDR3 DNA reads TGTGCCAGCAGTTCGAGCGCACAGGGATCCAGCCGGGGCTACACCTTC. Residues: CASSSSAQGSSRGYTF.

The DNA for the CDR3 is TGTGCTAGTGGTTTGGGACAGACTAAGAACACCGGGGAGCTGTTTTTT. Protein product: CASGLGQTKNTGELFF. The rearrangement uses TRBV12-5 and TRBJ2-2; D might be TRBD1 or TRBD2, each matching 5 bases. Germline values: CDR1 LGHNT, CDR2 FRNRAP. The CDR3 has 16 amino acids. V lost 1 base and J lost 1, with 10 bases in between. The full variable domain, completed using reference TRBV12-5 and TRBJ2-2, is DARVTQTPRHKVTEMGQEVTMRCQPILGHNTVFWYRQTMMQGLELLAYFRNRAPLDDSGMPKDRFSAEMPDATLATLKIQPSEPRDSAVYFCASGLGQTKNTGELFFGEGSRLTVL.

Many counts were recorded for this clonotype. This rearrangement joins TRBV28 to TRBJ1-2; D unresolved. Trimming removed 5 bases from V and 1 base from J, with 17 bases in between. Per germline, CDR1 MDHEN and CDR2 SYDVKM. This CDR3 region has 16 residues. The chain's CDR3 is CASSPSMGLNNYGYTF. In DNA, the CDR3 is TGTGCCAGCAGTCCCTCTATGGGTTTAAATAACTATGGCTACACCTTC.

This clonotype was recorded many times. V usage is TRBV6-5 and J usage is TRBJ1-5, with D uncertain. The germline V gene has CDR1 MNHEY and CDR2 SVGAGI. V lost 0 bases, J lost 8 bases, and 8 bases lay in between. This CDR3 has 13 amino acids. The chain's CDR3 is CASSYSRGEPQHF. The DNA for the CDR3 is TGTGCCAGCAGTTACTCGCGGGGAGAGCCCCAGCATTTT.

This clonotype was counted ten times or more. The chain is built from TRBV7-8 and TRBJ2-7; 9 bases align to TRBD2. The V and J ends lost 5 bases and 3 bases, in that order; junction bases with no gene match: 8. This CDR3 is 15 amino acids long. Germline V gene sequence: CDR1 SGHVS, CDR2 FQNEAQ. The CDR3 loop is CASSRGRLADYEQYF. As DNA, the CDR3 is TGTGCCAGCAGCCGAGGGCGACTAGCGGACTACGAGCAGTACTTC.

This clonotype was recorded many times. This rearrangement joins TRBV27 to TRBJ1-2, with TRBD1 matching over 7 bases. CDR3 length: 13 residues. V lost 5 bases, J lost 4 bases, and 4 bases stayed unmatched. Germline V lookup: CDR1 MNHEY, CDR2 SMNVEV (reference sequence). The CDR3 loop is CASSEGQFYGYTF. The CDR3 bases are TGTGCCAGCAGTGAGGGACAGTTCTATGGCTACACCTTC.

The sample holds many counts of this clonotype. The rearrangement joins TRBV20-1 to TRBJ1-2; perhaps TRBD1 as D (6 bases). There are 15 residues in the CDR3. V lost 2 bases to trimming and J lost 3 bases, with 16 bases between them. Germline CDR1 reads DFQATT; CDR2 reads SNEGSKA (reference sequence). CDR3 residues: CSARPPRGSHYGYTF. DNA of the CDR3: TGCAGTGCTAGACCCCCCAGGGGTAGTCACTATGGCTACACCTTC.

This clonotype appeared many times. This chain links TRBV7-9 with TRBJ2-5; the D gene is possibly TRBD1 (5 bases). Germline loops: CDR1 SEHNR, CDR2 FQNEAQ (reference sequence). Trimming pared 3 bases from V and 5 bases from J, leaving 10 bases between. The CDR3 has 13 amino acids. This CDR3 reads CASSFREGETQYF. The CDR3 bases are TGTGCCAGCAGCTTCAGGGAAGGGGAGACCCAGTACTTC.

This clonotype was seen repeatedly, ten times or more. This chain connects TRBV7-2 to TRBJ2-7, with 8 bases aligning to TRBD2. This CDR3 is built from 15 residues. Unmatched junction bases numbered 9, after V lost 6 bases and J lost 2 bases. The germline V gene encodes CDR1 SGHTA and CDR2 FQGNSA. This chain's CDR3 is CASSPDWTSPYEQYF. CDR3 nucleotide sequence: TGTGCCAGCAGTCCCGACTGGACTAGCCCCTACGAGCAGTACTTC. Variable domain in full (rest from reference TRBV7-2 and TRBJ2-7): GAGVSQSPSNKVTEKGKDVELRCDPISGHTALYWYRQSLGQGLEFLIYFQGNSAPDKSGLPSDRFSAERTGGSVSTLTIQRTQQEDSAVYLCASSPDWTSPYEQYFGPGTRLTVT.

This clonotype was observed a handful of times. The CDR3 DNA sequence: TGTGCCAGCAGTGAGCCAAGGGAGAACACCGGGGAGCTGTTTTTT. Its protein is CASSEPRENTGELFF. J is TRBJ2-2 and V is TRBV2; D is unclear. V was pared by 3 bases and J by 1 base, with 9 bases between. Germline V gives CDR1 SNHLY, CDR2 FYNNEI. This CDR3 spans 15 amino acids.

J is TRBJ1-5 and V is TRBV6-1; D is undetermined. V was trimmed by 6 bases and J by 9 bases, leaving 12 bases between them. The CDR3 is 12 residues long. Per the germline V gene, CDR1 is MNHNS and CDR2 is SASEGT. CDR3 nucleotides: TGTGCCAGCAGGGCGGACGCTGGGCCCCAGCATTTT. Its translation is CASRADAGPQHF.

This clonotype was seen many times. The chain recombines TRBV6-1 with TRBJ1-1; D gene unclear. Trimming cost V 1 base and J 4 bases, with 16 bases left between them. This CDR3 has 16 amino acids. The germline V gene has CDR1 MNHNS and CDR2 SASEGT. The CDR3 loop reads CASSEGQANFGTEAFF. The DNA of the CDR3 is TGTGCCAGCAGTGAAGGTCAGGCGAACTTTGGCACTGAAGCTTTCTTT.

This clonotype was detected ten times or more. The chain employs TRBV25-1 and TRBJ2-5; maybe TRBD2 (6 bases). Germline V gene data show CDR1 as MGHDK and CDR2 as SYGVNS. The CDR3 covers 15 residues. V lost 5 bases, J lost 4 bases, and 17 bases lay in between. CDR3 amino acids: CASSSDGGVSETQYF. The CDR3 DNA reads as TGTGCCAGCAGTAGTGATGGAGGGGTTTCAGAGACCCAGTACTTC. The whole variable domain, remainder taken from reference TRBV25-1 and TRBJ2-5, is EADIYQTPRYLVIGTGKKITLECSQTMGHDKMYWYQQDPGMELHLIHYSYGVNSTEKGDLSSESTVSRIRTEHFPLTLESARPSHTSQYLCASSSDGGVSETQYFGPGTRLLVL.